These T cell receptor beta chains were read from a single sample in a study of shared clonotypes between healthy human individuals. Method: immunoSEQ multiplex PCR; TCRdb's copy keeps in-frame clones and lacks some. This sample carries 1.5 million to 2.5 million clones, 85% to 95% of them seen once, and the ten largest clones take 1% to 1.5%. Sequenced: naive CD8+ T cells sorted from blood. These receptors all come from a man younger than 30 in good health. CDR3s include the opening cysteine and the closing phenylalanine or tryptophan. A D gene is named only where the DNA matches it firmly. Expanded clones get a size class; other rows say once, few or many, or leave the size out.

j_gene,abundance,d_gene,v_gene,CDR3aa,CDR3nt
TRBJ2-5,.,.,TRBV5-1,CASSLAEEPQETQYF,TGCGCCAGCAGCTTGGCGGAAGAGCCACAAGAGACCCAGTACTTC
TRBJ1-5,.,.,TRBV19,CASSIRDFNQPQHF,TGTGCCAGTAGTATTCGGGATTTCAATCAGCCCCAGCATTTT
TRBJ2-5,once,TRBD2,TRBV28,CASSPSGGPPETQYF,TGTGCCAGCAGTCCGAGCGGGGGCCCCCCAGAGACCCAGTACTTC
TRBJ2-2,.,.,TRBV19,CASNYPGFLGTGELFF,TGTGCCAGTAATTACCCAGGGTTTCTTGGAACCGGGGAGCTGTTTTTT
TRBJ2-1,.,.,TRBV27,CASSLSPGQMSYNEQFF,TGTGCCAGCAGTTTAAGCCCCGGACAGATGAGCTACAATGAGCAGTTCTTC
TRBJ2-6,.,.,TRBV5-5,CASSWDGSSGANVLTF,TGTGCCAGCAGCTGGGACGGAAGCTCTGGGGCCAACGTCCTGACTTTC
TRBJ2-1,.,.,TRBV7-9,CASSLQGGDYNEQFF,TGTGCCAGCAGCCTCCAAGGGGGAGACTACAATGAGCAGTTCTTC
TRBJ1-1,few,TRBD1,TRBV10-1,CASSGRDRVYTEAFF,TGCGCCAGCAGTGGCCGGGACAGGGTATACACTGAAGCTTTCTTT
TRBJ1-1,.,.,TRBV6-5,CASSRDDGAEAFF,TGTGCCAGCAGCCGGGACGACGGGGCTGAAGCTTTCTTT
TRBJ1-1,.,TRBD1,TRBV29-1,CSVVYRDRGLGTEAFF,TGCAGCGTTGTCTACCGGGACAGGGGGCTGGGGACTGAAGCTTTCTTT
TRBJ1-6,.,.,TRBV6-5,CASSYSGVSYNSPLHF,TGTGCCAGCAGTTACTCGGGTGTCTCCTATAATTCACCCCTCCACTTT
TRBJ1-2,.,TRBD1,TRBV7-9,CASPTGKGYGYTF,TGTGCCAGCCCGACAGGGAAGGGCTATGGCTACACCTTC
TRBJ2-7,.,.,TRBV6-1,CASSVGSGTDEQYF,TGTGCCAGCAGTGTGGGGAGTGGGACCGACGAGCAGTACTTC
TRBJ2-3,.,.,TRBV10-2,CASSEAYRWHTQYF,TGCGCCAGCAGTGAGGCGTACCGTTGGCATACGCAGTATTTT
TRBJ1-6,.,.,TRBV27,CASSPLRGKWDSPLHF,TGTGCCAGCAGTCCTTTAAGGGGGAAGTGGGATTCACCCCTCCACTTT
TRBJ2-3,.,TRBD1,TRBV7-9,CASSSLTGMGPDTQYF,TGTGCCAGCAGCTCCTTGACAGGGATGGGGCCGGATACGCAGTATTTT
TRBJ2-1,.,TRBD2,TRBV5-1,CASSQTSSNEQFF,TGCGCCAGCAGCCAGACTAGCTCGAATGAGCAGTTCTTC
TRBJ1-4,.,TRBD1,TRBV27,CASSLILPRGLANEKLFF,TGTGCCAGCAGTTTAATCCTACCAAGGGGGCTCGCTAATGAAAAACTGTTTTTT
TRBJ2-7,.,TRBD1,TRBV4-3,CASSQDRGAYEQYF,TGCGCCAGCAGCCAGGACAGGGGGGCCTACGAGCAGTACTTC
TRBJ2-1,.,.,TRBV2,CASSEAAGEQFF,TGTGCCAGCAGTGAGGCGGCCGGCGAGCAGTTCTTC
TRBJ1-2,.,TRBD1,TRBV4-3,CASSQDRGYTNYGYTF,TGCGCCAGCAGCCAGGACAGGGGATATACTAACTATGGCTACACCTTC
TRBJ2-7,.,.,TRBV5-8,CASSSGTTFSEQYF,TGTGCCAGCAGCTCCGGGACAACCTTTTCCGAGCAGTACTTC
TRBJ1-6,.,.,TRBV10-3,CAISSLEGGNSPLHF,TGTGCCATCAGTAGTTTGGAGGGTGGGAATTCACCCCTCCACTTT
TRBJ2-7,.,.,TRBV29-1,CSVRGNSAYEQYF,TGCAGCGTTAGAGGAAACAGCGCCTACGAGCAGTACTTC
TRBJ2-7,.,.,TRBV5-8,CASSPRHEQYF,TGTGCCAGCAGCCCCCGCCACGAGCAGTACTTC